This entry features one T cell receptor (beta chain) sequence. This CDR3 is 14 amino acids long. Per the germline V gene, CDR1 is KGHSH and CDR2 is LQKENI. The germline V and J ends were trimmed by 4 bases and 1 base, with 10 bases remaining between them. MiXCR, applied by TCRdb to the RT-PCR reads, yields one record per CDR3 protein. Of about 700,000 distinct CDR3 sequences in the sample, approximately 14% are singletons; the top ten hold 3.6%. Specimen: memory CD4+ T cells from blood. The gene calls are TRBV18 and TRBJ1-1; D not resolved. This TCR derives from a female donor in good health, serving as a healthy control. CDR3 amino acids: CASSLQVANTEAFF. CDR3 nucleotides: TGTGCCAGCTCACTGCAAGTCGCGAACACTGAAGCTTTCTTT.